The 25 T cell receptor beta chains presented below share a single source sample, sequenced in a study of shared clonotypes between healthy human individuals. CD8 cells classed as naive were CD45RO-negative and positively selected for CCR7, excluding terminally differentiated effector memory CD45RA+ cells. TCRdb keeps only in-frame clones here, not all; method: immunoSEQ multiplex PCR. The sample carries some 2,000,000 clones, less than 95% recorded once. The sequencing input was naive CD8+ T cells sorted from blood. All receptors derive from a man between 18 and 29 years old in good health.

The V and J genes are TRBV7-9 and TRBJ1-2; D uncertain. Germline V gene data show CDR1 as SEHNR and CDR2 as FQNEAQ (reference sequence). V gave up 0 bases and J gave up 3 bases, with 11 bases separating them. There are 15 residues in the CDR3. The CDR3, as DNA: TGTGCCAGCAGCTTAGCTCCTACAGATGACTATGGCTACACCTTC. Residues: CASSLAPTDDYGYTF.

The chain employs TRBV7-9 and TRBJ1-3, with 7 bases matching TRBD1. This CDR3 has 16 amino acids. CDR1 and CDR2 from the germline V gene are SEHNR and FQNEAQ (reference sequence). V gave up 3 bases and J gave up 6 bases; unmatched junction bases: 11. The CDR3, as DNA: TGTGCCAGCAGCTTCCGTCCGGGGACAGCGCTAAACACCATATATTTT. Its translation is CASSFRPGTALNTIYF.

In DNA form, the CDR3 reads TGTGCCAGCAGTTTAATGATGGGGTACGAGCAGTACTTC. Translated, it gives CASSLMMGYEQYF. This chain joins TRBV27 and TRBJ2-7, with D hard to call. Germline loops: CDR1 MNHEY, CDR2 SMNVEV (reference sequence). Trimming shortened V by 2 bases and J by 4 bases, and 9 bases separated the two germline ends. CDR3 length equals 13 residues.

CDR3 sequence reads: CASSYSEGMADTQYF. In DNA, the CDR3 is TGTGCCAGCAGTTACTCAGAGGGGATGGCAGATACGCAGTATTTT. The rearrangement joins TRBV6-5 to TRBJ2-3; the D gene could be TRBD1 or TRBD2 (5 bases each). Deletions cut 0 bases from V and 4 bases from J, with 11 bases between. CDR1 MNHEY and CDR2 SVGAGI come from the germline V gene. This CDR3 region has 15 residues.

The V gene is TRBV2, the J gene TRBJ2-3; D is ambiguous. V gave up 11 bases and J gave up 0 bases, with 18 bases separating them. Per germline, CDR1 SNHLY and CDR2 FYNNEI. This CDR3 region has 15 residues. Here the CDR3 reads CASQRPEISTDTQYF. DNA of the CDR3: TGTGCCTCCCAAAGGCCCGAGATTAGCACAGATACGCAGTATTTT.

As for this clone: Distinct nucleotide sequences in the sample also encode this CDR3. The rearrangement uses TRBV11-2 and TRBJ1-1, with D tentatively TRBD1 (5 bases). CDR1 is SGHAT and CDR2 is FQNNGV in the germline V gene. Trimming cost V 2 bases and J 0 bases, with 7 bases left between them. This CDR3 comprises 14 residues. The CDR3 is CASSLQGLNTEAFF. The CDR3 nucleotides are TGTGCCAGCAGCTTACAGGGTCTGAACACTGAAGCTTTCTTT.

For the CDR3, the DNA is TGTGCCAGCAGCCCGGGACTAGCGGACTACGAGCAGTACTTC. It encodes CASSPGLADYEQYF. The V and J genes are TRBV5-5 and TRBJ2-7; 11 bases match TRBD2. V gave up 4 bases and J gave up 3 bases; unmatched junction bases: 3. This CDR3 has 14 amino acids. CDR1 is SGHKS, CDR2 YYEKEE, per germline (reference sequence).

The chain has TRBV11-3 and TRBJ1-1; D not certain. Germline values: CDR1 SGHNT, CDR2 YENEEA. This CDR3 has 13 residues. V lost 4 bases to trimming and J lost 7 bases, with 13 bases between them. CDR3 in DNA: TGTGCCAGCAGCTCCGGCGAAGGTAGTGAAGCTTTCTTT. Protein sequence: CASSSGEGSEAFF.

The CDR3 DNA sequence: TGTGCCAGCAGTTACATGCGGCCGTTCGACGGGGAGCTGTTTTTT. Its translation: CASSYMRPFDGELFF. The J gene is TRBJ2-2, the V gene TRBV6-6; no definite D call. The V end lost 2 bases, the J end lost 7 bases, and 14 bases lay between the germline ends. The germline CDR1 and CDR2 sequences are MNHNY and SVGAGI (reference sequence). The CDR3 length is 15 residues.

The chain links TRBV4-1 to TRBJ2-1; a weak D match, TRBD2 (6 bases). This CDR3 contains 17 residues. Germline V gene data show CDR1 as MGHRA and CDR2 as YSYEKL. Trimming cost V 2 bases and J 7 bases, with 21 bases left between them. The CDR3 DNA follows: TGCGCCAGCAGCCAACGATTAAACGGAGGGCCTTTGAATGAGCAGTTCTTC. It encodes CASSQRLNGGPLNEQFF.

The genes are TRBV13 and TRBJ2-3; D perhaps matches TRBD2 (5 bases). Germline V gene sequence: CDR1 PRHDT, CDR2 FYEKMQ (reference sequence). Trimming removed 5 bases at V and 4 bases at J, with 19 bases between. The CDR3 spans 16 residues. The CDR3 coding sequence is TGTGCCAGCAGCAGACCCGGACTCAAAGGGTCAGATACGCAGTATTTT. Translated, it gives CASSRPGLKGSDTQYF.

The V gene is TRBV6-6, the J gene TRBJ2-7; 10 nucleotides align to TRBD2. The CDR3 runs 14 residues. V lost 5 bases and J lost 3; bases outside the gene matches: 4. Germline V lookup: CDR1 MNHNY, CDR2 SVGAGI (reference sequence). The CDR3 region is CASSPVAGGYEQYF. CDR3 DNA: TGTGCCAGCAGTCCCGTAGCGGGAGGCTACGAGCAGTACTTC.

A note on this clone: The identical CDR3 is also encoded by other nucleotide sequences in the sample. This chain uses TRBV6-5 with TRBJ2-1; possibly TRBD1 for D (6 bases). Trimming removed 0 bases from V and 2 bases from J, with 11 bases in between. Germline V CDR1 and CDR2: MNHEY, SVGAGI. The CDR3 extends over 16 amino acids. The chain's CDR3 is CASSYSSGTTYNEQFF. CDR3 sequence (DNA): TGTGCCAGCAGTTACTCATCCGGGACAACCTACAATGAGCAGTTCTTC.

This chain links TRBV4-1 with TRBJ1-6, with a tentative D call TRBD1 (5 bases). This CDR3 spans 13 amino acids. V was shortened by 1 base and J by 16 bases, with 14 bases between the two germline ends. CDR1 and CDR2 from the germline V gene are MGHRA and YSYEKL. CDR3 nucleotide sequence: TGCGCCAGCAGCCAAGGGGGTCGGGACGGACTCCACTTT. Amino acid sequence: CASSQGGRDGLHF.

The chain is built from TRBV5-6 and TRBJ2-7; no reliable D call. This CDR3 comprises 11 residues. V shed 2 bases and J shed 9 bases, with 9 bases lying between them. CDR1 and CDR2 from the germline V gene are SGHDT and YYEEEE. This CDR3 reads CASSFSGVQYF. CDR3 bases: TGTGCCAGCAGCTTTAGTGGGGTGCAGTACTTC.

The sample holds one count of this clone. The CDR3 carries no conserved terminal phenylalanine or tryptophan, so it likely arises from a read error. The gene calls are TRBV6-6 and TRBJ1-1, with D tentatively TRBD1 (5 bases). The CDR3 runs to 15 residues. Germline loops: CDR1 MNHNY, CDR2 SVGAGI (reference sequence). V dropped 8 bases and J dropped 3 bases, with 19 bases sitting between them. This chain's CDR3 is CASRSGHPRDTEAFL. DNA for the CDR3: TGTGCCAGCCGTTCCGGACACCCACGAGACACTGAAGCTTTCCTT.

The sample holds one count of this clone. The J gene is TRBJ2-3, the V gene TRBV4-3, with a possible D match to TRBD2 (6 bases). Germline V CDR1 and CDR2: LGHNA, YSLEER. The V end lost 4 bases, the J end lost 2 bases, and 16 bases lay between the germline ends. This CDR3 region has 16 residues. The CDR3 DNA follows: TGCGCCAGCAGCCTCTGGTGGAGGGAGTCCACAGATACGCAGTATTTT. It yields the protein CASSLWWRESTDTQYF.

Only one count was recorded for this clone. The chain employs TRBV9 and TRBJ2-7; D is perhaps TRBD2 (5 bases). CDR1 is SGDLS and CDR2 is YYNGEE in the germline V gene. The CDR3 runs 15 residues. The germline V and J ends were trimmed by 4 bases and 4 bases, with 18 bases remaining between them. The CDR3 sequence: CASSPDSAAPYEQYF. CDR3 coding DNA: TGTGCCAGCAGCCCAGACTCAGCGGCCCCTTACGAGCAGTACTTC.

The chain uses TRBV4-3 and TRBJ2-2; D remains unclear. CDR3 size: 14 residues. Trimming pared 3 bases from V and 1 base from J, leaving 6 bases between. Germline V lookup: CDR1 LGHNA, CDR2 YSLEER. This CDR3 reads CASSHTLNTGELFF. The CDR3 DNA follows: TGCGCCAGCAGCCATACACTGAACACCGGGGAGCTGTTTTTT.

The chain joins TRBV7-9 to TRBJ2-1; D gene uncertain. Germline V gives CDR1 SEHNR, CDR2 FQNEAQ (reference sequence). V dropped 5 bases and J dropped 10 bases, with 24 bases sitting between them. The CDR3 contains 16 residues. The DNA for the CDR3 is TGTGCCAGCAGCCCTCCGGGCGTAGGCCCAAGGTGGGAGCAGTTCTTC. Its translation: CASSPPGVGPRWEQFF.

V and J are TRBV27 and TRBJ1-2, with D hard to call. This CDR3 has 13 amino acids. With 7 bases removed from V and 2 bases from J, the gap between germline ends came to 11 bases. The germline V gene has CDR1 MNHEY and CDR2 SMNVEV (reference sequence). The CDR3 loop reads CASMDPENYGYTF. The CDR3 DNA reads as TGTGCCAGCATGGACCCCGAGAACTATGGCTACACCTTC.

The chain couples TRBV2 to TRBJ2-5; D gene unclear. The V gene lost 8 bases and the J gene lost 2 bases, with 12 bases spanning the gap. CDR1 and CDR2 from the germline V gene are SNHLY and FYNNEI. The CDR3 length is 13 residues. The CDR3, as DNA: TGTGCCAGCGACCCCGGTGGTCAAGAGACCCAGTACTTC. This translates into CASDPGGQETQYF.

V is TRBV5-1 and J is TRBJ2-3; the match to TRBD1 covers 7 bases. The CDR3 extends over 16 amino acids. V lost 0 bases and J lost 2; bases outside the gene matches: 6. The germline gives CDR1 SGHRS, CDR2 YFSETQ. The CDR3 bases are TGCGCCAGCAGCTTGGGACAGGGACCCTACACAGATACGCAGTATTTT. The encoded protein is CASSLGQGPYTDTQYF.

J is TRBJ2-1 and V is TRBV29-1, with D perhaps matching TRBD1 (5 bases). The germline CDR1 and CDR2 sequences are SQVTM and ANQGSEA. Trimming took off 7 bases at V and 7 bases at J, with 20 bases between the two ends. The CDR3 has 14 amino acids. CDR3 in DNA: TGCAGCGCGACAGATGGTCTAAGTGGGAATGAGCAGTTCTTC. Translating gives CSATDGLSGNEQFF.

The chain couples TRBV4-3 to TRBJ2-1, with a possible D match to TRBD2 (5 bases). The CDR3 has 14 residues. Trimming took 3 bases from V and 8 from J, leaving 14 bases between them. Per germline, CDR1 LGHNA and CDR2 YSLEER. Written as DNA, the CDR3 is TGCGCCAGCAGCCAGTACAAAAATAGCGATGAGCAGTTCTTC. Its protein is CASSQYKNSDEQFF.